The entry below describes one T cell receptor (beta chain). Antigen specificity is unknown. This sample was included in a study of cytomegalovirus exposure and HLA in healthy donors. Study-wide results and caveats: Equally common other TCR beta chains were less clonally expanded than HLA-associated ones, a later analysis found. Later analysis identified a missense DCLRE1C variant that was linked to TCR beta V- and J-gene trimming.

Trimming cost V 0 bases and J 3 bases, with 12 bases left between them. Per the germline V gene, CDR1 is SGDLS and CDR2 is YYNGEE. CDR3 length: 15 residues. Vbeta (60) and Jbeta (13) primers were used in the PCR. The protocol was immunoSEQ multiplex PCR, while the TCRdb copy is restricted to in-frame clones and leaves out a portion. The profile shows under 150,000 clones, 78% of them singletons. The rearrangement uses TRBV9 and TRBJ2-5, with D perhaps TRBD2 (5 bases). The source is a male donor in good health and CMV-seronegative. Sequenced input: PBMCs. CDR3 amino acids: CASSVAGSGKETQYF. CDR3 nucleotides: TGTGCCAGCAGCGTAGCGGGCAGCGGAAAAGAGACCCAGTACTTC.